This T cell receptor (beta chain) was recorded in a study of metastatic and nonmetastatic thyroid tumors. Study-level information: Across blood and tumor or nodule tissue, repertoires from malignant and benign thyroid patients were compared with one another.

The J segment lost 3 bases and the V segment lost 6 bases, leaving 8 bases of the junction unmatched. The CDR3 is made up of 15 amino acids. Looked up from germline, CDR1 is ENHRY and CDR2 is SYGVKD. Among the patients, none had received any treatment before thyroid surgery. This clone is termed medium-sized. The sample has other DNA sequences that encode this CDR3 too. TCRdb redid the clone calls on the PCR reads using MiXCR. There are around 52,000 clones in the sample; 25% to 30% occur only once, and about 15% lies in the top ten. The J gene is TRBJ1-5, the V gene TRBV10-3; 7 bases are shared with TRBD1. Sample: blood. The TCR was taken from a female donor with papillary thyroid cancer or a benign thyroid nodule (not recorded which). Some clones in this sample may be carry-over from other donors' samples. DNA of the CDR3: TGTGCCATCAGCCCGGGACAGCATAACAATCAGCCCCAGCATTTT. Encoded protein: CAISPGQHNNQPQHF.